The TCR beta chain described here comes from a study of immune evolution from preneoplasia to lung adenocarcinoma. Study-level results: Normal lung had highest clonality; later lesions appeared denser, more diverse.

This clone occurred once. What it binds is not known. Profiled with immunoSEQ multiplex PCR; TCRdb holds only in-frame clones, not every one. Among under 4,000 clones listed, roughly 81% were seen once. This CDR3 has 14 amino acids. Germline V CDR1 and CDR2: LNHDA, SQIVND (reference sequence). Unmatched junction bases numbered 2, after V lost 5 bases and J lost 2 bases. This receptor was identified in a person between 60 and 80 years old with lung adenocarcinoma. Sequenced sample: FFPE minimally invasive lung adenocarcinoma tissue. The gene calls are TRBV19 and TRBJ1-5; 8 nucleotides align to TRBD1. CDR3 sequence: CASSSTGGNQPQHF. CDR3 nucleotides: TGTGCCAGTAGTTCGACAGGGGGCAATCAGCCCCAGCATTTT.